The clone carrying this T cell receptor (beta chain) has more than one count but fewer than ten. TCR sequencing used cDNA made by reverse transcription of extracted RNA. Assay used: immunoSEQ multiplex PCR; TCRdb lists only in-frame clones, some missing. The sample lists 250,000 to 350,000 clones; roughly 63% were seen once. This sample is drawn from a study of CD8+ T cells in alopecia areata. Treatment denoted: oral pan-JAK inhibitor, 5-10 mg twice daily. Looked up from germline, CDR1 is SGHRS and CDR2 is YFSETQ. The ends were cut back, 3 bases at V and 6 bases at J, with 14 bases in the middle. CDR3 length equals 14 residues.

The sample consisted of CD4+ T cells sorted from blood, taken around week 54, from a patient treated with tofacitinib. This receptor was taken from a human donor with alopecia areata. V is TRBV5-1 and J is TRBJ2-3, with TRBD1 as a possible D gene (6 bases). CDR3 sequence: CASSSWDKKDTQYF. CDR3 sequence (DNA): TGCGCCAGCAGCTCCTGGGACAAGAAGGATACGCAGTATTTT.